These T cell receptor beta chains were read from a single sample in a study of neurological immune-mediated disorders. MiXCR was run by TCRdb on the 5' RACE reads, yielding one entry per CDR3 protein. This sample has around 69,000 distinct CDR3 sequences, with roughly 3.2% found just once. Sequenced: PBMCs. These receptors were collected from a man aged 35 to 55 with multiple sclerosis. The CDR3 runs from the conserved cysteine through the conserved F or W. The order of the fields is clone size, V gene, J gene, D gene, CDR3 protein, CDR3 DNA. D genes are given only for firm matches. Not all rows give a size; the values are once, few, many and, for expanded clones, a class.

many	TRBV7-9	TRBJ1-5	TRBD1	CASSAGTGNNQPQHF	TGTGCCAGCAGCGCCGGGACAGGGAACAATCAGCCCCAGCATTTT
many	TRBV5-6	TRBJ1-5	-	CASSPTPRAQPQHF	TGTGCCAGCAGCCCGACTCCTCGGGCTCAGCCCCAGCATTTT
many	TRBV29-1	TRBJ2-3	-	CSGEDTDTQYF	TGCAGCGGGGAGGACACAGATACGCAGTATTTT
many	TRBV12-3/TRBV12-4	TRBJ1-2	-	CASSRYGYTF	TGTGCCAGCAGCCGTTATGGCTACACCTTC
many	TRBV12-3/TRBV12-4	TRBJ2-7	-	CASSLVQGTEQYF	TGTGCCAGCAGTTTAGTACAGGGCACCGAGCAGTACTTC
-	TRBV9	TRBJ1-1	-	CASSVGGQNTEAFF	TGTGCCAGCAGCGTAGGTGGACAGAACACTGAAGCTTTCTTT
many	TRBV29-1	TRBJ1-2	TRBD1	CSGRDRHYGYTF	TGCAGCGGACGGGACAGGCACTATGGCTACACCTTC
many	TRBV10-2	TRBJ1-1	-	CASSNDLNTEAFF	TGCGCCAGCAGCAACGACTTGAACACTGAAGCTTTCTTT
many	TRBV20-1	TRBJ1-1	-	CSASSSRGNTEAFF	TGCAGTGCTAGTTCATCTAGGGGCAACACTGAAGCTTTCTTT
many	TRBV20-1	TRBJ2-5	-	CSASFQETQYF	TGCAGTGCTAGTTTTCAAGAGACCCAGTACTTC
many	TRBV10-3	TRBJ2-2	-	CAITNKANTGELFF	TGTGCCATCACGAACAAAGCGAACACCGGGGAGCTGTTTTTT
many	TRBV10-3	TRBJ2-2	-	CAIRGLKGNGELFF	TGTGCCATCAGGGGGCTAAAGGGTAACGGGGAGCTGTTTTTT
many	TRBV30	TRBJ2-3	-	CAWSVLDTQYF	TGTGCCTGGAGTGTCTTAGATACGCAGTATTTT
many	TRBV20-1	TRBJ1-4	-	CSAERGLGEKLFF	TGCAGTGCCGAGAGGGGACTGGGTGAAAAACTGTTTTTT
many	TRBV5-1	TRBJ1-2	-	CASSLWGKDGYTF	TGCGCCAGCAGCTTATGGGGAAAGGATGGCTACACCTTC
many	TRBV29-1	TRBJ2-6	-	CSVEKGAGANVLTF	TGCAGCGTTGAGAAAGGGGCTGGGGCCAACGTCCTGACTTTC
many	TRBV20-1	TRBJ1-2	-	CSARDPGTTGYGYTF	TGCAGTGCTAGAGATCCGGGGACAACGGGCTATGGCTACACCTTC
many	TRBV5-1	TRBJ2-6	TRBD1	CASEGTGVTGANVLTF	TGCGCCAGCGAGGGGACAGGGGTTACTGGGGCCAACGTCCTGACTTTC
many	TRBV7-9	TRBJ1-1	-	CASSLGGDGMAFF	TGTGCCAGCAGCTTAGGGGGGGATGGGATGGCTTTCTTT
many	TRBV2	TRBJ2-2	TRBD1	CASSVGQRGTGELFF	TGTGCCAGCAGTGTGGGACAGAGGGGCACCGGGGAGCTGTTTTTT
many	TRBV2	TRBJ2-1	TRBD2	CASSDGGRAKFEQFF	TGTGCCAGCAGTGACGGAGGGAGGGCCAAATTTGAGCAGTTCTTC
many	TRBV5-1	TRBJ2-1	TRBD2	CASSFRLANNEQFF	TGCGCCAGCAGCTTCAGACTAGCGAACAATGAGCAGTTCTTC
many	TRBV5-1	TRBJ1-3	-	CASSLEAGGNTIYF	TGCGCCAGCAGCTTGGAGGCAGGAGGAAACACCATATATTTT
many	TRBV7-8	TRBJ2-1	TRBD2	CASSLARLPGLAGAASYNEQFF	TGTGCCAGCAGCTTAGCGCGCCTTCCGGGACTAGCGGGTGCCGCCTCCTACAATGAGCAGTTCTTC
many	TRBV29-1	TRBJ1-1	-	CSVDDKGGKAFF	TGCAGCGTTGACGATAAGGGGGGTAAAGCTTTCTTT
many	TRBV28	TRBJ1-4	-	CASRGTLAEKLFF	TGTGCCAGCCGAGGGACCTTAGCGGAAAAACTGTTTTTT
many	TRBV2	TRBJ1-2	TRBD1	CARGQGGYGYTF	TGTGCCAGGGGACAGGGTGGCTATGGCTACACCTTC
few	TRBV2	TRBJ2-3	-	CAGDHRETTDTQYF	TGTGCCGGAGACCACAGGGAGACCACAGATACGCAGTATTTT
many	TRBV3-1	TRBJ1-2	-	CASSQPGTPYGYTF	TGTGCCAGCAGCCAACCTGGGACACCTTATGGCTACACCTTC
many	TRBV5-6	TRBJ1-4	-	CASSLKTGTEKLFF	TGTGCCAGCAGTTTAAAGACAGGAACCGAAAAACTGTTTTTT